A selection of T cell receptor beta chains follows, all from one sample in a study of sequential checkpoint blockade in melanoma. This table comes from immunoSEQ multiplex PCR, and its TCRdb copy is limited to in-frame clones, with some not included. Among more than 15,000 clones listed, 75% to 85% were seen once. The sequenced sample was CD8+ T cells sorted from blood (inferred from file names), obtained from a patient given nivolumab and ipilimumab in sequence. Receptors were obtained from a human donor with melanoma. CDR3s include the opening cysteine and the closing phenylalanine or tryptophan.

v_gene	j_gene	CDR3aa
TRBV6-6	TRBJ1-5	CASSLRQANQPQHF
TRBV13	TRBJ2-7	CASSHSGDEQYF
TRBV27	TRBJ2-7	CASGRTSAGYEQYF
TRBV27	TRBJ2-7	CASSHPTGAGYEQYF
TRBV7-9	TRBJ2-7	CASSSGTYEQYF
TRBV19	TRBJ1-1	CASSGTGDTEAFF
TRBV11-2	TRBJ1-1	CASSSTSRTGRHTEAFF
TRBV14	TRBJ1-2	CASSPGQGLSETF
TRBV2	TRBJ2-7	CASSEGEGTAYEQYF
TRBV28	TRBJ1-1	CASSLRSGMDMNTEAFF
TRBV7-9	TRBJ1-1	CASSDHRGGNTEAFF
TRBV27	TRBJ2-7	CASSLGPFLEQYF
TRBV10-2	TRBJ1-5	CASWTGVSNQPQHF
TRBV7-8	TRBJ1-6	CASSSPTGGNSPLHF
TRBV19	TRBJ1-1	CASSATGFTEAFF
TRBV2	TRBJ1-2	CASRAGSDYGYTF
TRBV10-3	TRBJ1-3	CAISERQGARGNTIYF
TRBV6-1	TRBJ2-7	CASGRVTYEQYF
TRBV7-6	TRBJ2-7	CASSRDPPPYEQYF
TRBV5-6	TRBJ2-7	CASRQRTGDVGEQYF
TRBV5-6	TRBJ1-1	CASSWGVGWGNTEAFF
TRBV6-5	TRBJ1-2	CASSPLRGGHGYTF
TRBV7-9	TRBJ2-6	CASSLLRGAGANVLTF
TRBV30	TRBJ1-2	CAWSLTGYYGYTF
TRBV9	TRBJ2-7	CASSVVRGSGEQYF
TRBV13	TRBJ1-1	CASSLRGNTEAFF
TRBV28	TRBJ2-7	CASRPTGVHEQYF
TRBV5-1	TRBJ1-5	CASSWTGQGNQPQHF
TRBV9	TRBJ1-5	CASSVGGGQPQHF
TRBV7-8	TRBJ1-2	CASSLQDSYGYTF
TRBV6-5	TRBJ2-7	CASSSRRENYEQYF
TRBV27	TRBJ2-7	CASSLSFSYEQYF
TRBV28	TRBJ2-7	CASSNNYEQYF
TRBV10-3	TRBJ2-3	CAISGGGGTDTQYF
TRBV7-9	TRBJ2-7	CASRWAGEQYF
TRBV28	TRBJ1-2	CASSLGQGADYGYTF
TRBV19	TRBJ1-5	CASRNFGGNNQPQHF
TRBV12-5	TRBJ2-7	CASGLVLGDIYEQYF
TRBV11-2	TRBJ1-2	CASSPGQGAYLYGYTF
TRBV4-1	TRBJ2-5	CASSRLAGGEETQYF
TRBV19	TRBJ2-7	CASSLKTSGDFYEQYF
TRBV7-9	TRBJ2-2	CASSQTSGSRTGELFF
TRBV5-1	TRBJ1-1	CASSLWPGGTNTEAFF
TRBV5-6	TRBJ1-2	CASSLDLADGYTF
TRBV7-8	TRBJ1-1	CASSLQAGTEAFF
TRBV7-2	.	CASSLGGVDEQYF
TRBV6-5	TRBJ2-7	CASSYSQSSHPYEQYF
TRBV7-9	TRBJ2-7	CASSNEAKSSYEQYF
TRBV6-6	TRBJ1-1	CASSAGQSNTEAFF
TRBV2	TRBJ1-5	CASHPDRASNQPQHF
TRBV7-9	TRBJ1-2	CASSSTGGTRGYTF
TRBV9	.	CASSVEGSGAYEQYF
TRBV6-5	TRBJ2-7	CASSYGGGTSEQYF
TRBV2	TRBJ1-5	CASSEGYSNQPQHF
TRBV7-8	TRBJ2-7	CASSLAFGDKGDEQYF
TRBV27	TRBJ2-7	CASSLSTSGTYEQYF
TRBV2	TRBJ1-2	CASRPTESYGYTF
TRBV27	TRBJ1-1	CASGRTEAFF
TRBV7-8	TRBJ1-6	CASSLRPFYQESSYNSPPHF